This T cell receptor beta chain was sequenced in a study of Ad26.COV2.S vaccination and SARS-CoV-2 variants. In germline, CDR1 is LNHDA, CDR2 SQIVND (reference sequence). V lost 4 bases to trimming and J lost 2 bases, with 14 bases between them. CDR3 size: 15 residues. The treatment is: some 19 received Ad26.COV2.S at low or high dose, single or two shots; several received placebo; per-sample allocation not given. Following the first vaccine or placebo injection, samples were taken on day 63. The assay was immunoSEQ multiplex PCR, and TCRdb's table has in-frame clones only and misses some. The data hold hundreds of thousands of clones, with around 92% observed a single time.

The sequencing here drew on peripheral blood, taken in a trial of Ad26.COV2.S vaccine versus placebo. This sequence was found in a person between 18 and 65 years old who received the Ad26.COV2.S COVID-19 vaccine or a placebo. This rearrangement joins TRBV19 to TRBJ1-2; D unclear. The CDR3 bases are TGTGCCAGTAGTACCCCCGCCGGGATAAACTATGGCTACACCTTC. Encoded protein: CASSTPAGINYGYTF.